This T cell receptor beta chain was sequenced in a study of beta chain features in type 1 diabetes. Points on this clone: Its antigen is undetermined. Within the sample, other DNA sequences also encode this same CDR3.

CDR1 is SGHAT, CDR2 FQNNGV, per germline. V lost 1 base, J lost 5 bases, and 5 bases lay in between. This CDR3 has 12 amino acids. Study findings and constraints: A moderate, significant TCRB CDR3 shortening appeared in type 1 diabetes across four CD4+ subsets.

Expressed TCRB transcripts got sequenced, as all isolated RNA was reverse transcribed. Here immunoSEQ multiplex PCR was the method, and the copy in TCRdb shows in-frame clones only, minus some. The data show roughly 300,000 clones, with roughly 9% seen just once and 1% held by the top ten. Source material: central memory CD4+ T cells from blood. This receptor was obtained from a young man with type 1 diabetes. The chain joins TRBV11-2 to TRBJ1-2; D is perhaps TRBD1 (5 bases). The CDR3 DNA follows: TGTGCCAGCAGCTTAGGACAGTATGGCTACACCTTC. This sequence encodes CASSLGQYGYTF.